The text below deals with one T cell receptor beta chain. This entry is derived from a study of blood T cell repertoires in COVID-19. At the level of the study: Material from acute and convalescent COVID-19 was sourced from the United States, Italy and Spain.

Per the germline V gene, CDR1 is SGHRS and CDR2 is YFSETQ. The CDR3 sequence is 14 residues long. V was cut by 4 bases and J by 7 bases, with 18 bases left in between. Assay: immunoSEQ multiplex PCR; the TCRdb copy retains only in-frame clones and omits some. The table includes about 340,000 clones, approximately 87% detected once. The source is a woman aged 50 to 60 with COVID-19, enrolled during active disease. The chain carries TRBV5-1 and TRBJ2-7, with D possibly being TRBD2 (6 bases). The sequencing input was peripheral blood. The DNA of the CDR3 is TGCGCCAGCAGCCGAGGAGGGAACCCTTTGGAGCAGTACTTC. Translating it yields CASSRGGNPLEQYF.